This T cell receptor beta chain was recorded in a study of T cells after posttransplantation cyclophosphamide. Study-wide findings and caveats: Recipient CMV seropositivity and CMV reactivation strongly tracked TRB clonality.

Sequencing was performed with immunoSEQ multiplex PCR; in TCRdb, only in-frame clones are kept and a portion is missing. The data hold around 15,000 clones, with more than 80% observed a single time. Turning to this clone: Its antigen is as yet unknown.

CDR1 is SNHLY and CDR2 is FYNNEI in the germline V gene. The CDR3 runs 12 residues. The V gene lost 6 bases and the J gene lost 11 bases, with 16 bases spanning the gap. Controls had myeloablative marrow grafts with methotrexate and calcineurin inhibitor, sampled at 1 year. J is TRBJ1-1 and V is TRBV2; D gene unclear. This clonotype was obtained from a male patient in his thirties who received an allogeneic stem cell transplant from an unrelated donor, was CMV-positive, and had acute and chronic GVHD. Some T cells may arise from the graft donor. The starting material was PBMCs, obtained 441 days after allogeneic stem cell transplant with calcineurin inhibitor and methotrexate. CDR3 sequence (DNA): TGTGCCAGCAGCCGACGGGAGGATGCGGCTTTCTTT. Translation gives CASSRREDAAFF.